The T cell receptor beta chain described here comes from a study of T-cell reconstitution after alpha-beta-depleted transplantation in children. Preparing the TCRbeta library involved the use of unique molecular identifiers. TCRdb used MiXCR to reprocess the PCR reads, holding one entry per CDR3 protein. The table has approximately 650,000 distinct CDR3 sequences, roughly 14% seen once. The source was PBMCs, collected before TCRalphabeta/CD19-depleted stem cell transplant. This TCR came from a girl aged 2-10 years with congenital amegakaryocytic thrombocytopenia, due to receive a stem cell transplant.

Here the CDR3 DNA reads TGTGCCGCTGGAGTAGCGGGAGGTCTCCTTGGCGGGACCCAGTACTTC. Its protein product is CAAGVAGGLLGGTQYF. This rearrangement joins TRBV27 to TRBJ2-5; 10 bases match TRBD2. This CDR3 has 16 amino acids. Germline assignment: CDR1 MNHEY and CDR2 SMNVEV (reference sequence). V dropped 11 bases and J dropped 7; count of bases not matched to a gene: 19.